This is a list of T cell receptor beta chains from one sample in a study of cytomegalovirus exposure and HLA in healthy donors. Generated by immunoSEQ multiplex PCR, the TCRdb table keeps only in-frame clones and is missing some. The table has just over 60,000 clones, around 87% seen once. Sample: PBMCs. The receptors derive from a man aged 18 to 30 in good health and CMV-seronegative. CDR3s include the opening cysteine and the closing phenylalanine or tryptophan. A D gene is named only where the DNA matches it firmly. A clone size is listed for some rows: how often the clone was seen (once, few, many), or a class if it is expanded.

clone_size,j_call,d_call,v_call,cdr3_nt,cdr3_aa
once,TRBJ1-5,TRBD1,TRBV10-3,TGTGCCATCAGTGAGTCGGGACAGCGTAAGTCCCAGCATTTT,CAISESGQRKSQHF
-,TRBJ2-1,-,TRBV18,TGTGCCAGCTCACCCCCTACGAGCTCCTACAATGAGCAGTTCTTC,CASSPPTSSYNEQFF
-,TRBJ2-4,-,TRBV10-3,TGTGCCATCAGTGAGCAGGAGACAGGTATCAAAAACATTCAGTACTTC,CAISEQETGIKNIQYF
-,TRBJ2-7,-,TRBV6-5,TGTGCCAGCAGTTACGTTCAGGGTGGTTACGAGCAGTACTTC,CASSYVQGGYEQYF
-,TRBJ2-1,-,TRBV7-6,TGTGCCAGCAGCCCCTTAGGCGGCTCTTCCTACAATGAGCAGTTCTTC,CASSPLGGSSYNEQFF
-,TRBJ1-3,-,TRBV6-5,TGTGCCAGCAGTATGGGGGGAACTGGAAACACCATATATTTT,CASSMGGTGNTIYF
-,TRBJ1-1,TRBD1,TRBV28,TGTGCCAGCAGCGGGACAGGGAATGAAGCTTTCTTT,CASSGTGNEAFF
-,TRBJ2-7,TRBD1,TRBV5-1,TGCGCCAGCAGCGGCACAGGGGCCCCCTACGAGCAGTACTTC,CASSGTGAPYEQYF
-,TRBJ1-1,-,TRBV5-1,TGCGCCAGCAGCCCCCGGTCAGGAGGGGAGGGGGGCACTGAAGCTTTCTTT,CASSPRSGGEGGTEAFF
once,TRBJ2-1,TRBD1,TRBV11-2,TGTGCCAGCAGCTTGGGGACAGGGGGCAATGAGCAGTTCTTC,CASSLGTGGNEQFF
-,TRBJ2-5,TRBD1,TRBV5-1,TGCGCCAGCCGTACAGGGGGTATGGCACAAGAGACCCAGTACTTC,CASRTGGMAQETQYF
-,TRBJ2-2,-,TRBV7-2,TGTGCCAGCAGCTTCCGGGGGGCTAACACCGGGGAGCTGTTTTTT,CASSFRGANTGELFF
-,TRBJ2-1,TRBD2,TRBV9,TGTGCCAGCAGCCCGAGACTAGCGGGGGACAATGAGCAGTTCTTC,CASSPRLAGDNEQFF
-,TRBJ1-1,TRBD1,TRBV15,TGTGCCACCAGCCCGAGACAGGGCTGGGGCACTGAAGCTTTCTTT,CATSPRQGWGTEAFF
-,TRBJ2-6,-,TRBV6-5,TGTGCCAGCAGTTCTGACTTCTCTGGGGCCAACGTCCTGACTTTC,CASSSDFSGANVLTF
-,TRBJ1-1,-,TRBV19,TGTGCCAGTAGTATTGCAGGTACTGAAGCTTTCTTT,CASSIAGTEAFF
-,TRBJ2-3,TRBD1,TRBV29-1,TGCAGCGCTCAGGACAGGGGAGAGGAGGGAGATACGCAGTATTTT,CSAQDRGEEGDTQYF
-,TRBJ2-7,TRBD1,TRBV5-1,TGCGCCAGCAGCGGCGGGACAGGGGGCGAGCAGTACTTC,CASSGGTGGEQYF
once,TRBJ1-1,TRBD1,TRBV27,TGTGCCAGCTCTACAGGGGGTTTGTCTGCTTTCTTT,CASSTGGLSAFF
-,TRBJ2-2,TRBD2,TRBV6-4,TGTGCCAGCAGTCCCTCCACTAGCGCGAACACCGGGGAGCTGTTTTTT,CASSPSTSANTGELFF
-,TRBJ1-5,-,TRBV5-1,TGCGCCAGCGCTTCGGACAGTAGCAATCAGCCCCAGCATTTT,CASASDSSNQPQHF
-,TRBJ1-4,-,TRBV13,TGTGCCAGCAGCAACCCCCGGGGGTCCTCTGAAAAACTGTTTTTT,CASSNPRGSSEKLFF
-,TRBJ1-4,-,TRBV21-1,TGTGCCAGCAGCAAAGATCGCAGGGGTGAAAAACTGTTTTTT,CASSKDRRGEKLFF
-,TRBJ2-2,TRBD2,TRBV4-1,TGCGCCAGCAGCCAAAGGACTAGCGAGATCGGGGAGCTGTTTTTT,CASSQRTSEIGELFF
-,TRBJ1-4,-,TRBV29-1,TGCAGCGTTTGGTCGACAGTCCCTAATGAAAAACTGTTTTTT,CSVWSTVPNEKLFF
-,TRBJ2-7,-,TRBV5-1,TGCGCCAGCAGCTTGGAACTCCCTCGGGACGAGCAGTACTTC,CASSLELPRDEQYF
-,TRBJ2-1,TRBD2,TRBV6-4,TGTGCCAGCAGTGACTCCGCTAGCGGGGGGGTCGATGAGCAGTTCTTC,CASSDSASGGVDEQFF
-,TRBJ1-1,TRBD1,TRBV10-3,TGTGCCATCGGGGCCGGACAGGGGACTACTGAAGCTTTCTTT,CAIGAGQGTTEAFF
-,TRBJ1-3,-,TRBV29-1,TGCAGCGGTAACTTGAGAGGGACTGGAAACACCATATATTTT,CSGNLRGTGNTIYF
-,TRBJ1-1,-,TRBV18,TGTGCCAGCTCAGGCAGCGGGGAAGACACTGAAGCTTTCTTT,CASSGSGEDTEAFF
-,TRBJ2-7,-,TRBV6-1,TGTGCCAGCAGTGAAGAGGAGAACGAGCAGTACTTC,CASSEEENEQYF
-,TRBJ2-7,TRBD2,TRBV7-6,TGTGCCAGCAGCACTAGCGGGGGGGCCTACGAGCAGTACTTC,CASSTSGGAYEQYF
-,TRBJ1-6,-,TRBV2,TGTGCCCGTCGTAGCGTGCCTTATAATTCACCCCTCCACTTT,CARRSVPYNSPLHF
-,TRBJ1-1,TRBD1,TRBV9,TGTGCCAGCAGCGTAACAGGGGAGTACACTGAAGCTTTCTTT,CASSVTGEYTEAFF
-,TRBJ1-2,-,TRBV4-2,TGTGCCAGCAGCCAAGGGACATCCGAGGGCTACACCTTC,CASSQGTSEGYTF
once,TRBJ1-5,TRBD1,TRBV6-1,TGTGCCAGCAGTGGATTAACAGGGGTCATCAATCAGCCCCAGCATTTT,CASSGLTGVINQPQHF
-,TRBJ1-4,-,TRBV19,TGTGCCAGTAGTGAACAGAAGAATGAAAAACTGTTTTTT,CASSEQKNEKLFF
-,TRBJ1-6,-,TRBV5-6,TGTGCCAGCAGCCGTCCCCGGGGGGGTAATTCACCCCTCCACTTT,CASSRPRGGNSPLHF
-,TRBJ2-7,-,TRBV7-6,TGTGCCAGCAGCCCGAGTCCCTACGAGCAGTACTTC,CASSPSPYEQYF
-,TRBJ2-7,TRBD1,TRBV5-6,TGTGCCAGCAGCACCCCTGGACAGGGTAGTAACTACGAGCAGTACTTC,CASSTPGQGSNYEQYF
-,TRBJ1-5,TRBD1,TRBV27,TGTGCCAGCGGACAGGGCTCGGGCAATCAGCCCCAGCATTTT,CASGQGSGNQPQHF
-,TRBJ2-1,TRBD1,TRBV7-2,TGTGCCAGCAGCCCGGACAGGGGGGTCTACAATGAGCAGTTCTTC,CASSPDRGVYNEQFF
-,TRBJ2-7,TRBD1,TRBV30,TGTGTCCTGGATAGGACAGGGGGCGGCTATGATTACGAGCAGTACTTC,CVLDRTGGGYDYEQYF
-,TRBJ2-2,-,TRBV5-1,TGCGCCAGCAGTAGGGGGTATGGAACCGGGGAGCTGTTTTTT,CASSRGYGTGELFF
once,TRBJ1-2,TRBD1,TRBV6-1,TGTGCCAGCAGTATGGACAGGGCGGGTAACTATGGCTACACCTTC,CASSMDRAGNYGYTF
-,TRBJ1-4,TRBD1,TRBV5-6,TGTGCCAGCAGCCGTACAGGGGGAGCGGTTGGTGAAAAACTGTTTTTT,CASSRTGGAVGEKLFF
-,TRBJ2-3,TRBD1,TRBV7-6,TGTGCCAGCAGCTTAGTTTGGGACAGGGGGGAAGATACGCAGTATTTT,CASSLVWDRGEDTQYF
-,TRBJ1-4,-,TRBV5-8,TGTGCCAGCAGCCCACGGGGGGCAGCTAATGAAAAACTGTTTTTT,CASSPRGAANEKLFF
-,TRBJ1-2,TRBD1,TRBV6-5,TGTGCCAGCAGGAAGACAGGGGGAAACTATGGCTACACCTTC,CASRKTGGNYGYTF